This T cell receptor (beta chain) was recovered during a study of blood T cell repertoires in COVID-19. Using immunoSEQ multiplex PCR, the repertoire was profiled, and TCRdb retains in-frame clones only, with some absent. The data hold 56,000 or so clones, with about 88% observed a single time. The CDR3 is 15 amino acids. V lost 4 bases and J 8 bases, leaving 15 bases between the germline ends. CDR1 and CDR2 (germline): MNHEY, SVGAGI. J is TRBJ1-6 and V is TRBV6-5, with a tentative D call TRBD1 (5 bases). The clonotype comes from a woman aged 55-70 years with COVID-19, enrolled during active disease. Sequencing was done on a sample of peripheral blood. CDR3 sequence (DNA): TGTGCCAGCAGTTTCTCCTCAGGGTATTATTCACCCCTCCACTTT. Residues: CASSFSSGYYSPLHF.